This entry describes one T cell receptor (beta chain). What it binds is not known. Measured with immunoSEQ multiplex PCR; TCRdb has only the in-frame clones, and not every one. The sample shows over 200,000 clones, over 80% of them seen only once. The sample belongs to a study of cytomegalovirus exposure and HLA in healthy donors. Study results and caveats: Reported results showed that the classifier diagnosed cytomegalovirus status with high specificity and sensitivity. Associated with cytomegalovirus, according to the listing, were around 170 TCR beta chains. In vitro assays verified that three CMV-associated chains recognized CMV antigens specifically.

Sample: PBMCs. This TCR was sampled from a woman aged 25 to 45 in good health and CMV-seropositive.

Here the CDR3 reads CASSVVADSEQYF. The CDR3 DNA is TGTGCCAGCAGCGTAGTAGCCGACAGCGAGCAGTACTTC. V usage is TRBV9 and J usage is TRBJ2-7; D perhaps matches TRBD1 (5 bases). CDR1 and CDR2 from the germline V gene are SGDLS and YYNGEE. The CDR3 totals 13 residues. Trimming took off 0 bases at V and 6 bases at J, with 10 bases between the two ends. The complete variable domain, with remaining parts taken from reference TRBV9 and TRBJ2-7, reads DSGVTQTPKHLITATGQRVTLRCSPRSGDLSVYWYQQSLDQGLQFLIQYYNGEERAKGNILERFSAQQFPDLHSELNLSSLELGDSALYFCASSVVADSEQYFGPGTRLTVT.